The rows below give T cell receptor beta chains drawn from one sample of a study of cytomegalovirus exposure and HLA in healthy donors. The data were produced by immunoSEQ multiplex PCR, yet TCRdb's version contains in-frame clones alone and is incomplete. The sample has 100,000 to 150,000 clones, almost 80% seen once. The sample was PBMCs. These receptors were collected from a female donor in good health and CMV-seronegative. Each CDR3 is given with its conserved first and last residue. Clone size is stated in some rows and not others, as once, few, many or a class when expanded.

cdr3_aa v_call clone_size j_call
CASSSGQGTYQPQHF TRBV27 NA TRBJ1-5
CSVGSYQETQYF TRBV29-1 few TRBJ2-5
CASSQDRDRGLNEQFF TRBV4-2 NA TRBJ2-1
CASSPGRGPGAFF TRBV5-5 NA TRBJ1-1
CASSSTLSSYNEQFF TRBV2 NA TRBJ2-1
CASSPLRGDTQYF TRBV2 few TRBJ2-3
CASSVDRRETQYF TRBV6-1 NA TRBJ2-5
CASSVGQGPFAEQFF TRBV9 few TRBJ2-1
CASSKVSLAVNYGYTF TRBV5-6 NA TRBJ1-2
CASSFTATGSEAFF TRBV11-2 NA TRBJ1-1
CASAYPGSGANVLTF TRBV6-5 NA TRBJ2-6
CASSTRDSRNTEAFF TRBV28 NA TRBJ1-1
CASSQFSGGEQYF TRBV2 NA TRBJ2-7
CSSSPGEASPTQYF TRBV7-9 NA TRBJ2-5
CASSFPGGLGNTIYF TRBV27 NA TRBJ1-3
CASSFRDRAPSYEQYF TRBV6-5 NA TRBJ2-7
CASRFGGGIEAFF TRBV27 NA TRBJ1-1
CASSLAPGGWRDEKLFF TRBV11-2 few TRBJ1-4
CATSGAPGSNEKLFF TRBV15 NA TRBJ1-4
CASSPGQNYGYTF TRBV5-5 few TRBJ1-2
CASSLLNNEQFF TRBV6-6 NA TRBJ2-1
CASSTGLAGFSYEQYF TRBV19 NA TRBJ2-7
CASSEKRLLQYF TRBV6-1 NA TRBJ2-7
CASSLRASGSYEQYF TRBV7-8 NA TRBJ2-7
CASSSPRGPQETQYF TRBV6-6 NA TRBJ2-5
CASSVGQGREKLFF TRBV9 NA TRBJ1-4
CASSDREATAEQYF TRBV27 NA TRBJ2-7
CASSQGDIIPTEQFF TRBV4-2 NA TRBJ2-1
CASSITRRPTNEKLFF TRBV19 NA TRBJ1-4
CASSPDRAADTQYF TRBV18 NA TRBJ2-3
CASNLGSSYNEQFF TRBV28 NA TRBJ2-1
CASSAGESRREQFF TRBV9 NA TRBJ2-1
CASSTEGLSYEQYF TRBV19 NA TRBJ2-7
CASSDQLSYEQYF TRBV6-1 NA TRBJ2-7
CASSYSGGGNTIYF TRBV6-5 NA TRBJ1-3
CASSRVGLNNEQFF TRBV14 NA TRBJ2-1
CASSPRSYGYTF TRBV11-2 NA TRBJ1-2
CASSLGTFQETQYF TRBV5-1 NA TRBJ2-5
CASWDRGSYEQYF TRBV27 NA TRBJ2-7
CASSMGQVEGYTF TRBV7-2 NA TRBJ1-2
CASSRDFTGELFF TRBV11-2 NA TRBJ2-2
CASSFRGGAFSGELFF TRBV5-4 NA TRBJ2-2
CASSQQAGAAYNEQFF TRBV18 NA TRBJ2-1
CASSRGGSSYNEQFF TRBV5-4 NA TRBJ2-1
CASSSGGQTYNEQFF TRBV18 NA TRBJ2-1
CASSSQVSSYEQYF TRBV5-5 few TRBJ2-7
CASSEIRANYGYTF TRBV6-1 NA TRBJ1-2
CASSLSVTGNQPQHF TRBV5-6 few TRBJ1-5
CASSFFGRNNRFEQYF TRBV28 NA TRBJ2-7
CASSSRGRGGEKLFF TRBV27 NA TRBJ1-4
CSVGQVGETQYF TRBV29-1 NA TRBJ2-5